The present T cell receptor beta chain was sequenced within a study of T cell changes during pregnancy in multiple sclerosis. The CDR3 length is 15 residues. CDR1 is SGHAT and CDR2 is FQNNGV in the germline V gene. V dropped 5 bases and J dropped 2; count of bases not matched to a gene: 8. Clones were read by immunoSEQ multiplex PCR, and TCRdb kept only the in-frame ones, dropping some. The sample has 33,000 or so clones, about nine tenths seen once. The TCR sequence derives from a female donor with multiple sclerosis, enrolled in a pregnancy study. The specimen comprised CD8+ T cells from peripheral blood mononuclear cells, sampled in the second trimester of pregnancy. The rearrangement uses TRBV11-2 and TRBJ2-5, with 7 bases that match TRBD1. CDR3 nucleotide sequence: TGTGCCAGCAGCGCCGGACAGGCGCCGCAAGAGACCCAGTACTTC. As protein: CASSAGQAPQETQYF.